One sample yielded the 3 T cell receptor beta chains listed below, sequenced in a study of identical twins. One entry per CDR3 protein results from TCRdb running MiXCR on the 5' RACE reads. The sample has hundreds of thousands of distinct CDR3 sequences; 5.5% to 6.5% are singletons. Sequencing was done on a sample of naive T cells sorted from blood. The source of these receptors is a man aged 18 to 30 in good health.

This clonotype was counted at least ten times. The rearrangement links TRBV12-3 or TRBV12-4 to TRBJ1-2; D is uncertain. Trimming left V 0 bases short and J 6 bases short, with 8 bases between. This CDR3 is built from 13 residues. CDR3 residues: CASSLAGNHGYTF. As DNA, the CDR3 is TGTGCCAGCAGTTTAGCAGGGAACCATGGCTACACCTTC.

The chain employs TRBV11-3 and TRBJ2-3; D is ambiguous. Germline V gene sequence: CDR1 SGHNT, CDR2 YENEEA. Trimming pared 5 bases from V and 6 bases from J, leaving 9 bases between. This CDR3 has 12 residues. This chain's CDR3 is CASSGPRDTQYF. In DNA, the CDR3 is TGTGCCAGCAGCGGCCCGAGGGATACGCAGTATTTT.

This chain joins TRBV12-3 or TRBV12-4 and TRBJ2-2; TRBD1 is a possible D gene (6 bases). The CDR3 runs to 13 residues. Between the trimmed V and J ends, which lost 6 bases and 5 bases, there was a span of 10 bases. The CDR3 DNA sequence: TGTGCCAGCAGACTACAGGGTACCGGGGAGCTGTTTTTT. This sequence encodes CASRLQGTGELFF.